A single T cell receptor beta chain is shown here with its context. The germline V gene has CDR1 SGHVS and CDR2 FQNEAQ. Germline trimming cut 2 bases from V and 0 bases from J; bases unmatched to any gene: 5. The CDR3 runs to 17 residues. Only in-frame clones appear in the TCRdb table, and some are missing; sequencing was by immunoSEQ multiplex PCR. The data show approximately 150,000 clones, with 85% to 95% seen just once and roughly 1% held by the top ten. The entry originates in a study of T cell responses to AZD1222 COVID-19 vaccine. The source of this sequence is an adult in good health. Sample: peripheral blood, taken on day 0 of AZD1222 vaccination. The chain couples TRBV7-8 to TRBJ1-3; the match to TRBD1 covers 9 bases. CDR3 amino acids: CASSLYVDRGSGNTIYF. The DNA of the CDR3 is TGTGCCAGCAGCTTATACGTGGACAGGGGCTCTGGAAACACCATATATTTT.